Below, 20 T cell receptor beta chains from the same sample are listed, as sequenced in a study of shared clonotypes between healthy human individuals (dated by TCRdb to 2020 to 2021). Libraries came from the immunoSEQ multiplex PCR assay. TCRdb obtained this table from immuneACCESS and retained in-frame rearrangements with V and J assigned. These tables miss some clones; where compared with another copy, unresolved V genes account for less than half of the shortfall, and the remainder is unexplained. Counted in this sample were about 680,000 clones; around 92% of them appeared once. The ten top clones hold roughly 22% of the sample. CD8 naive samples were obtained by positive selection for CCR7 among CD45RO-negative cells, yielding a CD45RA+CCR7+ population from which TemRA cells were excluded. Input material: naive CD8+ T cells sorted from blood. Interpreted using the paper, the cell subset or site label stands for: CD45RA+CCR7+. The receptors derive from a man aged 25 to 45 in good health.

V and J are TRBV7-6 and TRBJ2-5; D is perhaps TRBD2 (7 bases). The V end lost 10 bases, the J end lost 1 base, and 22 bases lay between the germline ends. The germline V gene has CDR1 SGHVS and CDR2 FNYEAQ. This CDR3 region has 16 residues. The CDR3 here is CATKGGALRLQETQYF. As DNA, the CDR3 is TGTGCCACCAAAGGGGGGGCCCTCCGACTCCAAGAGACCCAGTACTTC.

The chain recombines TRBV5-4 with TRBJ2-1, with TRBD2 matching over 11 bases. The CDR3 contains 16 residues. Germline trimming cut 4 bases from V and 2 bases from J; bases unmatched to any gene: 5. Looked up from germline, CDR1 is SGHNT and CDR2 is YYREEE (reference sequence). The CDR3 bases are TGTGCCAGCAGCGCCACTAGCGGGAGTCCCTACAATGAGCAGTTCTTC. This gives the protein CASSATSGSPYNEQFF.

This clone has just one count. V usage is TRBV19 and J usage is TRBJ2-7; D is perhaps TRBD2 (6 bases). Germline values: CDR1 LNHDA, CDR2 SQIVND (reference sequence). Trimming took 6 bases from V and 2 from J, leaving 14 bases between them. The CDR3 loop spans 14 amino acids. The CDR3 is CASSMGGGTYEQYF. The CDR3 coding sequence is TGTGCCAGTAGCATGGGAGGCGGCACCTACGAGCAGTACTTC.

A single count supports this clone. The chain links TRBV9 to TRBJ2-1, with D maybe TRBD2 (6 bases). V was trimmed by 2 bases and J by 2 bases, leaving 11 bases between them. This CDR3 spans 15 amino acids. From germline, CDR1 is SGDLS and CDR2 YYNGEE. In DNA form, the CDR3 reads TGTGCCAGCAGCGTTCTTACGGGGGCCTACAATGAGCAGTTCTTC. This codes for CASSVLTGAYNEQFF.

J is TRBJ2-1 and V is TRBV28, with 9 bases matching TRBD1. Losses at the gene ends were 2 bases for V and 8 bases for J; bases not matched to a gene: 13. The CDR3 is 17 residues long. Per the germline V gene, CDR1 is MDHEN and CDR2 is SYDVKM. CDR3 amino acids: CASSLGHRDRASHEQFF. CDR3 nucleotides: TGTGCCAGCAGTTTAGGCCACCGGGACAGGGCTTCCCATGAGCAGTTCTTC.

The chain couples TRBV6-1 to TRBJ2-7, with TRBD1 matching over 8 bases. CDR1 MNHNS and CDR2 SASEGT come from the germline V gene. This CDR3 spans 15 amino acids. V gave up 4 bases and J gave up 4 bases; unmatched junction bases: 9. Here the CDR3 DNA reads TGTGCCAGCAGTGCCCAACAGGGGGGATCGTACGAGCAGTACTTC. Protein sequence: CASSAQQGGSYEQYF.

The chain carries TRBV11-2 and TRBJ2-7; D perhaps matches TRBD2 (6 bases). In germline, CDR1 is SGHAT, CDR2 FQNNGV. This CDR3 contains 15 residues. The V end lost 0 bases, the J end lost 4 bases, and 13 bases lay between the germline ends. The CDR3 region is CASSLEALGGYEQYF. The CDR3 DNA is TGTGCCAGCAGCTTAGAAGCCCTAGGAGGGTACGAGCAGTACTTC. Full variable domain (remainder filled in from reference TRBV11-2 and TRBJ2-7): EAGVAQSPRYKIIEKRQSVAFWCNPISGHATLYWYQQILGQGPKLLIQFQNNGVVDDSQLPKDRFSAERLKGVDSTLKIQPAKLEDSAVYLCASSLEALGGYEQYFGPGTRLTVT.

This chain links TRBV5-1 with TRBJ2-7; the match to TRBD1 covers 7 bases. CDR3 length: 13 amino acids. After removal of 5 bases from V and 2 bases from J, the junction contained 4 bases not matched to a gene. The germline V gene encodes CDR1 SGHRS and CDR2 YFSETQ. The CDR3 region is CASRLGGPYEQYF. The CDR3 coding sequence is TGCGCCAGCAGGCTAGGGGGCCCCTACGAGCAGTACTTC.

J is TRBJ2-7 and V is TRBV18, with D hard to call. Trimming removed 0 bases at V and 5 bases at J, with 8 bases between. The CDR3 has 13 amino acids. Per germline, CDR1 KGHSH and CDR2 LQKENI. The CDR3 sequence is CASSPPPGDEQYF. Written as DNA, the CDR3 is TGTGCCAGCTCACCACCCCCGGGCGACGAGCAGTACTTC. The whole variable domain, filled in from reference TRBV18 and TRBJ2-7, reads NAGVMQNPRHLVRRRGQEARLRCSPMKGHSHVYWYRQLPEEGLKFMVYLQKENIIDESGMPKERFSAEFPKEGPSILRIQQVVRGDSAAYFCASSPPPGDEQYFGPGTRLTVT.

The chain links TRBV11-2 to TRBJ2-7; D is undetermined. The CDR3 extends over 14 amino acids. Trimming took 6 bases from V and 0 from J, leaving 12 bases between them. CDR1 is SGHAT, CDR2 FQNNGV, per germline. CDR3: CASRPVDGSYEQYF. In nucleotides, the CDR3 is TGTGCCAGCAGACCCGTTGACGGCTCCTACGAGCAGTACTTC. The full variable domain, rest sourced from reference TRBV11-2 and TRBJ2-7, is EAGVAQSPRYKIIEKRQSVAFWCNPISGHATLYWYQQILGQGPKLLIQFQNNGVVDDSQLPKDRFSAERLKGVDSTLKIQPAKLEDSAVYLCASRPVDGSYEQYFGPGTRLTVT.

The chain employs TRBV25-1 and TRBJ2-1; TRBD1 might be the D (5 bases). V was clipped by 3 bases and J by 0 bases, with 18 bases between them. The CDR3 loop spans 18 amino acids. CDR1 and CDR2 (germline): MGHDK, SYGVNS. In nucleotides, the CDR3 is TGTGCCAGCAGTGACACACTAACAGGTCCGGGCTCCTACAATGAGCAGTTCTTC. Translated, it gives CASSDTLTGPGSYNEQFF.

The genes are TRBV5-5 and TRBJ2-7, with D maybe TRBD1 (5 bases). CDR3 size: 15 residues. Trimming stripped 5 bases from V and 4 bases from J, with 19 bases between. From germline, CDR1 is SGHKS and CDR2 YYEKEE (reference sequence). As DNA, the CDR3 is TGTGCCAGCAGTCTGGCAGGGTCGTTCTATTACGAGCAGTACTTC. Its translation is CASSLAGSFYYEQYF.

J is TRBJ1-1 and V is TRBV5-1; D is uncertain. Per the germline V gene, CDR1 is SGHRS and CDR2 is YFSETQ. V was trimmed by 5 bases and J by 1 base, leaving 15 bases between them. The CDR3 loop spans 15 amino acids. The CDR3 protein is CASSTEGNPNTEAFF. In nucleotides, the CDR3 is TGCGCCAGCAGTACCGAAGGGAATCCGAACACTGAAGCTTTCTTT.

This chain connects TRBV5-1 to TRBJ2-7; tentative D call: TRBD2 (5 bases). V lost 4 bases and J lost 2, with 13 bases in between. The CDR3 has 14 amino acids. Germline CDR1 SGHRS, CDR2 YFSETQ. The CDR3 sequence: CASSPEAGAYEQYF. CDR3 sequence (DNA): TGCGCCAGCAGCCCGGAGGCCGGAGCCTACGAGCAGTACTTC.

The chain uses TRBV4-3 and TRBJ2-6; unclear D gene. The germline V gene encodes CDR1 LGHNA and CDR2 YSLEER. The CDR3 covers 18 residues. Trimming left V 0 bases short and J 2 bases short, with 14 bases between. The CDR3 nucleotides are TGCGCCAGCAGCCAAGATCGTGGCTTTCGAACTGGGGCCAACGTCCTGACTTTC. This sequence encodes CASSQDRGFRTGANVLTF.

This sequence joins TRBV19 and TRBJ2-3; 7 bases align to TRBD2. The V and J ends lost 6 bases and 4 bases, in that order; junction bases with no gene match: 10. The CDR3 consists of 15 residues. The germline CDR1 and CDR2 sequences are LNHDA and SQIVND (reference sequence). The CDR3 sequence is CASSNRGRGPDTQYF. The CDR3 DNA sequence: TGTGCCAGTAGCAATAGAGGGAGGGGCCCAGATACGCAGTATTTT.

This rearrangement joins TRBV10-2 to TRBJ1-2, with a weak D call TRBD1 (5 bases). The germline V and J ends were trimmed by 7 bases and 7 bases, with 28 bases remaining between them. The CDR3 length is 17 residues. From germline, CDR1 is WSHSY and CDR2 SAAADI. The CDR3 bases are TGCGCCAGCAATCATCCCGAGAACATTTGGGGGAGCAGTGGCTACACCTTC. Translated, it gives CASNHPENIWGSSGYTF.

The J gene is TRBJ2-7, the V gene TRBV27, with 8 nucleotides matching TRBD1. The trim removed 6 bases at V and 0 bases at J, leaving 7 bases unmatched. CDR1 is MNHEY, CDR2 SMNVEV, per germline (reference sequence). The CDR3 runs 15 residues. In nucleotides, the CDR3 is TGTGCCAGCAGCCGTCTGACAGGGGTCTCCTACGAGCAGTACTTC. It yields the protein CASSRLTGVSYEQYF.

This sequence joins TRBV19 and TRBJ1-2, with TRBD1 matching over 7 bases. Germline CDR1 reads LNHDA; CDR2 reads SQIVND (reference sequence). After removal of 1 base from V and 8 bases from J, the junction contained 7 bases not matched to a gene. The CDR3 has 14 amino acids. CDR3 residues: CASSIATGFSGYTF. In DNA, the CDR3 is TGTGCCAGTAGTATAGCGACAGGGTTCAGCGGCTACACCTTC.

This chain uses TRBV11-2 with TRBJ2-7, with 7 bases that match TRBD1. The CDR3 loop spans 12 amino acids. V shed 4 bases and J 7 bases; nucleotides not matched to a gene: 4. Germline CDR1 is SGHAT and CDR2 is FQNNGV. CDR3 DNA: TGTGCCAGCAGCTCCACAGGGGAAGAGCAGTACTTC. Protein: CASSSTGEEQYF.